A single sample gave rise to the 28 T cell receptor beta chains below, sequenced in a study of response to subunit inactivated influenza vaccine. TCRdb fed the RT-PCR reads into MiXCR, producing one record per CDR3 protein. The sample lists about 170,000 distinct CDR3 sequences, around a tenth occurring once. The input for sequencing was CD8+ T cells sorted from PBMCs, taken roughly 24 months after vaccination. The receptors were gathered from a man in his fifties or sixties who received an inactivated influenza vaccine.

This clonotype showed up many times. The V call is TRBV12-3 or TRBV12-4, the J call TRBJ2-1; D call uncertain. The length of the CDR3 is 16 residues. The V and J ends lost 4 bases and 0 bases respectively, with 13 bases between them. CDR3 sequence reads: CASSSRTESSYNEQFF. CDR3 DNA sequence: TGTGCCAGCAGTTCCCGCACGGAGAGCTCCTACAATGAGCAGTTCTTC.

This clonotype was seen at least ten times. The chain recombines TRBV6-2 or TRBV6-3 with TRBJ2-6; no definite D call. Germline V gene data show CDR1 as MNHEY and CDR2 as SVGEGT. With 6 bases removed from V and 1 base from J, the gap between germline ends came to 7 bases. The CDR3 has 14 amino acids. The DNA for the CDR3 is TGTGCCAGCAGATCGGTATCTGGGGCCAACGTCCTGACTTTC. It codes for CASRSVSGANVLTF.

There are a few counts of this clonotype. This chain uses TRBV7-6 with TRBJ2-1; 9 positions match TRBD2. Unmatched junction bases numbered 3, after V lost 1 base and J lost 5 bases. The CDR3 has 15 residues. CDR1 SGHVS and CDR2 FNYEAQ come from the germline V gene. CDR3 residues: CASSLEAGGHNEQFF. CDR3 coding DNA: TGTGCCAGCAGCTTAGAGGCGGGGGGGCACAATGAGCAGTTCTTC.

CDR3 loop: CASSWTQREQYF. In DNA form, the CDR3 reads TGTGCCAGCAGTTGGACTCAAAGAGAGCAGTACTTC. J is TRBJ2-7 and V is TRBV28; maybe TRBD2 (5 bases). CDR3 length: 12 residues. CDR1 is MDHEN, CDR2 SYDVKM, per germline. Trimming took off 4 bases at V and 7 bases at J, with 11 bases between the two ends.

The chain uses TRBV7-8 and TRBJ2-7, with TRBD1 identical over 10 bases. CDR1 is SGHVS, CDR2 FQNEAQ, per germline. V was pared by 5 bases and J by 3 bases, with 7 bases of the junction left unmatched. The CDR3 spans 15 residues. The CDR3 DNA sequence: TGTGCCAGCAGCGACGGGACAGGGGTTATCTACGAGCAGTACTTC. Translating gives CASSDGTGVIYEQYF.

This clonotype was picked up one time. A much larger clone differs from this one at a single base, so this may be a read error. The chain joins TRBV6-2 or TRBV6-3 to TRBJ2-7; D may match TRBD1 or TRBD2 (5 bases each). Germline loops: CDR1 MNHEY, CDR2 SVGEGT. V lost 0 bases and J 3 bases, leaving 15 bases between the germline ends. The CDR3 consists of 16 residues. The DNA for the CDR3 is TGTGCCAGCAGTTACTCTTCCGGGGCTGTGGACTACGAGCAGTACTTC. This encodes CASSYSSGAVDYEQYF.

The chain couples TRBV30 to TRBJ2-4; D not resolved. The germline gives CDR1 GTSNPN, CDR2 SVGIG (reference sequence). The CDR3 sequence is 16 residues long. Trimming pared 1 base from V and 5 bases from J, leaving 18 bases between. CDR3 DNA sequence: TGTGCCTGGAGTGCCCGGGTTCTTAATCCCCAAAACATTCAGTACTTC. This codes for CAWSARVLNPQNIQYF. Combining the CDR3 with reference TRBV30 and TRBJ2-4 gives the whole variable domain SQTIHQWPATLVQPVGSPLSLECTVEGTSNPNLYWYRQAAGRGLQLLFYSVGIGQISSEVPQNLSASRPQDRQFILSSKKLLLSDSGFYLCAWSARVLNPQNIQYFGAGTRLSVL.

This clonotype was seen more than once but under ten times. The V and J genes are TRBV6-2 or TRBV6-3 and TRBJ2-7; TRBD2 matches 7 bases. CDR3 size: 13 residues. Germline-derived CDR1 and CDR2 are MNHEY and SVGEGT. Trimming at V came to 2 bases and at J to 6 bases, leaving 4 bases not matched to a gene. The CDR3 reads CASSYLGLGEQYF. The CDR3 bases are TGTGCCAGCAGTTACCTTGGACTAGGCGAGCAGTACTTC.

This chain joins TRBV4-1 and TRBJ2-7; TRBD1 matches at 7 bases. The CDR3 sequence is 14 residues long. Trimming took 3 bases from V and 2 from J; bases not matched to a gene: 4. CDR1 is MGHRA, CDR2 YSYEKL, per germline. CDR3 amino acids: CASSQGDRAYEQYF. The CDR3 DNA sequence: TGCGCCAGCAGCCAGGGGGACAGAGCCTACGAGCAGTACTTC.

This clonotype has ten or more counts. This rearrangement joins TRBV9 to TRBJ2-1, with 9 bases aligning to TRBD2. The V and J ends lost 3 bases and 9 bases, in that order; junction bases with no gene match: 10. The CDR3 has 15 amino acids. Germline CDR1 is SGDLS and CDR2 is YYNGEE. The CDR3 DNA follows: TGTGCCAGCAGCGCCGCCGGGACTAGCCACAGTGAGCAGTTCTTC. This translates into CASSAAGTSHSEQFF.

CDR3 coding DNA: TGCGCCAGCAGCCACCCTAACGGGCCATCCTCGGGGACCCAGTACTTC. Translation: CASSHPNGPSSGTQYF. The chain employs TRBV4-1 and TRBJ2-5; no clear D gene. The CDR3 totals 16 residues. Germline CDR1 MGHRA, CDR2 YSYEKL. V gave up 3 bases and J gave up 7 bases, with 21 bases separating them.

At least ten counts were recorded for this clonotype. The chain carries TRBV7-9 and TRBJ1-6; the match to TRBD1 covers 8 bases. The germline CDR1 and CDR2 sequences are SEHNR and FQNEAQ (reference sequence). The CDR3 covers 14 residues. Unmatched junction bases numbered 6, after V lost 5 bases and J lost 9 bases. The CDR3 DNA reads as TGTGCCAGCAGCCAGACAGGGGACTTTTCACCCCTCCACTTT. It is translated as CASSQTGDFSPLHF.

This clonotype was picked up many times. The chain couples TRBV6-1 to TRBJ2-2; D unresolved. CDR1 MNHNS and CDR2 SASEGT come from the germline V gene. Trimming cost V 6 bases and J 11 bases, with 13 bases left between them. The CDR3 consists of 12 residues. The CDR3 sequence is CASRTPSSELFF. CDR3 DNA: TGTGCCAGCAGGACTCCCAGCTCTGAGCTGTTTTTT.

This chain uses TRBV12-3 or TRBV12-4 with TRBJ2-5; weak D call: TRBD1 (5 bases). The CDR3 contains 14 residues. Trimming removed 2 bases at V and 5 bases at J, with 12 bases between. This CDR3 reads CASSLLMAGETQYF. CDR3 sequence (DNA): TGTGCCAGCAGTTTACTCATGGCAGGGGAGACCCAGTACTTC.

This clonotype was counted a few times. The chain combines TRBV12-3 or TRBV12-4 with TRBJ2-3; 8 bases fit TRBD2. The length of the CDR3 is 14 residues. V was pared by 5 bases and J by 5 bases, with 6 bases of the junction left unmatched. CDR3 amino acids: CASSSGGMGDTQYF. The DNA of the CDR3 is TGTGCCAGCAGTAGCGGGGGCATGGGAGATACGCAGTATTTT.

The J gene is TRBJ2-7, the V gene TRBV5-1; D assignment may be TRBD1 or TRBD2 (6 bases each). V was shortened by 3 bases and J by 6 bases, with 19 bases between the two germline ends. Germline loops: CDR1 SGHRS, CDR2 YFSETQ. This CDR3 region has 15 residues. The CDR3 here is CASSSDALGGAEQYF. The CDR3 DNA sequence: TGCGCCAGCAGCTCGGACGCCCTGGGGGGCGCCGAGCAGTACTTC.

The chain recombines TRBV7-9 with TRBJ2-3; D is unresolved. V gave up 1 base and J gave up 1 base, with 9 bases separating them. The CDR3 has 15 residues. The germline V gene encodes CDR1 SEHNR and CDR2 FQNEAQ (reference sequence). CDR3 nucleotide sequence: TGTGCCAGCAGCTTAGGTGGCAGCGGCACAGATACGCAGTATTTT. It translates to CASSLGGSGTDTQYF. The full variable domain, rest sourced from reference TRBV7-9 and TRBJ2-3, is DTGVSQNPRHKITKRGQNVTFRCDPISEHNRLYWYRQTLGQGPEFLTYFQNEAQLEKSRLLSDRFSAERPKGSFSTLEIQRTEQGDSAMYLCASSLGGSGTDTQYFGPGTRLTVL.

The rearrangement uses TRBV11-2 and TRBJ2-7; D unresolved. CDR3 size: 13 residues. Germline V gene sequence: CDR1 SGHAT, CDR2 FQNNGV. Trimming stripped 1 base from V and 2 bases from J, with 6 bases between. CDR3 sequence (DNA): TGTGCCAGCAGCTTAGCTCCAGCCTACGAGCAGTACTTC. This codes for CASSLAPAYEQYF.

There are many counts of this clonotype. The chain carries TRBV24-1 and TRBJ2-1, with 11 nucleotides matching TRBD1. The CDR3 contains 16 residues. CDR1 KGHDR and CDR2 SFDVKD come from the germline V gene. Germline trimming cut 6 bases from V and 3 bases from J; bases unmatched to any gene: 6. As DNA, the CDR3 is TGTGCCACCAGTCCGGCGGACAGGGGGCACTACAATGAGCAGTTCTTC. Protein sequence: CATSPADRGHYNEQFF.

The CDR3 loop reads CASSLGLAGVNTGELFF. DNA for the CDR3: TGTGCCAGCAGCTTGGGACTAGCGGGAGTGAACACCGGGGAGCTGTTTTTT. The rearrangement joins TRBV5-6 to TRBJ2-2; 12 bases agree with TRBD2. Germline CDR1 is SGHDT and CDR2 is YYEEEE. CDR3 length equals 17 residues. Germline trimming cut 0 bases from V and 1 base from J; bases unmatched to any gene: 1.

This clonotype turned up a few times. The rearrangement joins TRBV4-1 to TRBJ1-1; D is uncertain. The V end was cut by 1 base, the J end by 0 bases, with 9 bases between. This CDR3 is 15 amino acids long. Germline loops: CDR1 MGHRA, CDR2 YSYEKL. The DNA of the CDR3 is TGCGCCAGCAGCCAAGGGATTTCGTTGAACACTGAAGCTTTCTTT. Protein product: CASSQGISLNTEAFF.

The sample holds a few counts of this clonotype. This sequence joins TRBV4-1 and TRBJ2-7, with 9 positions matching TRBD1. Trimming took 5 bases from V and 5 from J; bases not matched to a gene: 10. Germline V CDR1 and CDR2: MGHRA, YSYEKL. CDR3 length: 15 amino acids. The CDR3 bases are TGCGCCAGCAGCACAAACCGGGACAGGGTAAACGAGCAGTACTTC. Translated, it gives CASSTNRDRVNEQYF.

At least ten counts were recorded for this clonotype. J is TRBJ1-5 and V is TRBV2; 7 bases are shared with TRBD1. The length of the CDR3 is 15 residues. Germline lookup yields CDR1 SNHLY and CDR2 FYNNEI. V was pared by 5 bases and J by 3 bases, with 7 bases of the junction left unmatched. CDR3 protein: CASSHRTGANQPQHF. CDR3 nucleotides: TGTGCCAGCAGTCACCGGACAGGTGCCAATCAGCCCCAGCATTTT.

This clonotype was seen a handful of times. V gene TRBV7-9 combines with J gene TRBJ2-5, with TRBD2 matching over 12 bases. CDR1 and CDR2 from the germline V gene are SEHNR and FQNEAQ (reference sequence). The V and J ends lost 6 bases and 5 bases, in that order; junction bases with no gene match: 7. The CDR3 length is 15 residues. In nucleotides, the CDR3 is TGTGCCAGCAGTCCGACTAGCGGGGGCCTGGAGACCCAGTACTTC. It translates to CASSPTSGGLETQYF. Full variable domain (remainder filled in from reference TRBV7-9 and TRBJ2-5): DTGVSQNPRHKITKRGQNVTFRCDPISEHNRLYWYRQTLGQGPEFLTYFQNEAQLEKSRLLSDRFSAERPKGSFSTLEIQRTEQGDSAMYLCASSPTSGGLETQYFGPGTRLLVL.

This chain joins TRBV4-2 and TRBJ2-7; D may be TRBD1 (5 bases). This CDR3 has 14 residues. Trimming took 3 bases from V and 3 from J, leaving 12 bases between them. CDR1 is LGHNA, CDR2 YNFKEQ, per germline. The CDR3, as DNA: TGTGCCAGCAGCCACACAGGACCGTTCTACGAGCAGTACTTC. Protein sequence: CASSHTGPFYEQYF.

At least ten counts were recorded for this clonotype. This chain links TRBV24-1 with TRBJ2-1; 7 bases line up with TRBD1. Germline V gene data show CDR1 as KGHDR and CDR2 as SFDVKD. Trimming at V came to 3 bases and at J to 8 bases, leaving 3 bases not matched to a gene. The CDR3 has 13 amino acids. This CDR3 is CATSDDRVHEQFF. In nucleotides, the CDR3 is TGTGCCACCAGTGATGACAGGGTCCATGAGCAGTTCTTC.

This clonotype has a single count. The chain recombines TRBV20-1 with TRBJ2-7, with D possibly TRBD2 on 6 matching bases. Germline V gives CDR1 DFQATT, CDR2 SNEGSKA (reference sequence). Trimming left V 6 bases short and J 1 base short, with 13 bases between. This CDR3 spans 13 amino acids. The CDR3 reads CSATGAASYEQYF. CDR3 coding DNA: TGCAGTGCGACGGGAGCGGCATCCTACGAGCAGTACTTC.

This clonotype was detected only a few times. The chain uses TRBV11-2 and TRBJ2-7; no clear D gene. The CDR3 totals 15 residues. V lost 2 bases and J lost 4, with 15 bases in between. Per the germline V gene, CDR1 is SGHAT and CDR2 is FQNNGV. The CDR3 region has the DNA TGTGCCAGCAGCTTATCAGCCGATCTACTATACGAGCAGTACTTC. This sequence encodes CASSLSADLLYEQYF.